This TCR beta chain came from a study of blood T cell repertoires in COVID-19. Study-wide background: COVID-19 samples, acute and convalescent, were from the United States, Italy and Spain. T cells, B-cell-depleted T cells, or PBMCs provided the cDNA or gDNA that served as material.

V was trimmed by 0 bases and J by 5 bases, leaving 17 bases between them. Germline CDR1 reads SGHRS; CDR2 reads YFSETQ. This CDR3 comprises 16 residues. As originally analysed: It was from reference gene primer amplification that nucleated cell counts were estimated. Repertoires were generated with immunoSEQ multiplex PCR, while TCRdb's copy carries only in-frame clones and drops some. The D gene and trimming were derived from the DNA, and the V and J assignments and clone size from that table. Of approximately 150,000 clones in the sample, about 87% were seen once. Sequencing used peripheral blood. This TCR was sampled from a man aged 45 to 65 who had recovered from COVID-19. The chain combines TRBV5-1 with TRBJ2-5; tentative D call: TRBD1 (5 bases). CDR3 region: CASSLDGAVRQETQYF. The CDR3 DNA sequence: TGCGCCAGCAGCTTGGATGGGGCGGTTCGTCAGGAGACCCAGTACTTC.